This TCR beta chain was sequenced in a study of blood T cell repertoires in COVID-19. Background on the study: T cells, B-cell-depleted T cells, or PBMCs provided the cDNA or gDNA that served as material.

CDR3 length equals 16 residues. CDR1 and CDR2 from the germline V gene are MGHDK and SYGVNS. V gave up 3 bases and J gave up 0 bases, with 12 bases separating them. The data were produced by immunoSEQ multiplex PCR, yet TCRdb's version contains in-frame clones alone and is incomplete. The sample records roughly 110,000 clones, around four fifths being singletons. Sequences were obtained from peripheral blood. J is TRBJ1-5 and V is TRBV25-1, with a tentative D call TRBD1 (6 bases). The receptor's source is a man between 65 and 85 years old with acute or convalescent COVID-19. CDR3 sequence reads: CASSDSGHRSNQPQHF. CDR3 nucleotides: TGTGCCAGCAGTGACTCGGGACACCGTAGCAATCAGCCCCAGCATTTT. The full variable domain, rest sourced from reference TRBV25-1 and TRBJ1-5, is EADIYQTPRYLVIGTGKKITLECSQTMGHDKMYWYQQDPGMELHLIHYSYGVNSTEKGDLSSESTVSRIRTEHFPLTLESARPSHTSQYLCASSDSGHRSNQPQHFGDGTRLSIL.